The present T cell receptor beta chain was sequenced within a study of T cells after yellow fever vaccination. TCRdb reprocessed the 5' RACE reads with MiXCR, giving one entry per CDR3 protein. The sample includes about 150,000 distinct CDR3 sequences, 5.5% to 8% of them seen just once. Overall study results and limits: Contaminating bulk clonotypes could be abundant in FACS-sorted repertoires.

This clonotype has ten or more counts. Its specificity is not known. Here the sequenced sample was CD4+ T cells sorted from PBMCs, taken on the day of the first yellow fever vaccination. This clonotype originated in a man younger than 30 who received the YFV17D yellow fever vaccine.

The CDR3 DNA reads as TGTGCCAGCAGTTTCGCGGTTGGGGGGCCCTGGCATGGCTACACCTTC. This encodes CASSFAVGGPWHGYTF. This chain joins TRBV28 and TRBJ1-2, with D possibly matching TRBD1 (6 bases). The CDR3 extends over 16 amino acids. CDR1 and CDR2 from the germline V gene are MDHEN and SYDVKM. V was shortened by 3 bases and J by 6 bases, with 20 bases between the two germline ends.